The 32 T cell receptor beta chains reported below all come from one sample, sequenced in a study of T cells after yellow fever vaccination. TCRdb ran MiXCR on the 5' RACE reads and lists one entry per CDR3 protein. The table has approximately 22,000 distinct CDR3 sequences, roughly 5.5% seen once. The sample in question was PBMCs, either bulk or a sorted T-cell subset (CD4+, CD8+, memory, or dextramer-sorted; not recorded which), obtained about 41 days after the first yellow fever vaccination. These receptors came from a man aged 18 to 29 who received the YFV17D yellow fever vaccine.

This clonotype appeared many times. The chain recombines TRBV4-2 with TRBJ1-2; D gene unclear. Germline-derived CDR1 and CDR2 are LGHNA and YNFKEQ. V was pared by 3 bases and J by 8 bases, with 13 bases between. This CDR3 region has 13 residues. The CDR3: CASSHTTRRGYTF. The CDR3 DNA reads TGTGCCAGCAGCCATACGACACGGCGCGGCTACACCTTC.

This clonotype was counted at least ten times. The chain couples TRBV3-1 to TRBJ1-2; D gene uncertain. V lost 1 base to trimming and J lost 4 bases, with 13 bases between them. The CDR3 totals 15 residues. Germline lookup yields CDR1 LGHDT and CDR2 YNNKEL (reference sequence). Written as DNA, the CDR3 is TGTGCCAGCAGCCAAGGGAGAGCTAAGCCCTATGGCTACACCTTC. Translation: CASSQGRAKPYGYTF.

This chain connects TRBV4-3 to TRBJ2-5, with D possibly TRBD2 on 6 matching bases. The CDR3 contains 15 residues. V was shortened by 0 bases and J by 5 bases, with 13 bases between the two germline ends. Germline V lookup: CDR1 LGHNA, CDR2 YSLEER. As DNA, the CDR3 is TGCGCCAGCAGCCAAGAGCGGGGAGGCCACGAGACCCAGTACTTC. Translation gives CASSQERGGHETQYF.

The genes are TRBV7-3 and TRBJ2-1, with D tentatively TRBD1 (6 bases). The V end was cut by 5 bases, the J end by 7 bases, with 15 bases between. Germline CDR1 and CDR2: SGHTA and FQGTGA. The CDR3 contains 14 residues. CDR3 region: CASSLQGRLNEQFF. For the CDR3, the DNA is TGTGCCAGCAGCCTGCAGGGGCGCCTAAATGAGCAGTTCTTC.

This clonotype was counted many times. CDR3 sequence reads: CASSDRQTRYNEQFF. CDR3 sequence (DNA): TGTGCCAGCAGTGATCGACAAACACGGTACAATGAGCAGTTCTTC. The rearrangement links TRBV25-1 to TRBJ2-1, with D unclear. The CDR3 spans 15 residues. V lost 3 bases, J lost 4 bases, and 13 bases lay in between. Germline lookup yields CDR1 MGHDK and CDR2 SYGVNS.

The sample holds many counts of this clonotype. The rearrangement joins TRBV25-1 to TRBJ1-6; no clear D. Looked up from germline, CDR1 is MGHDK and CDR2 is SYGVNS. The CDR3 is made up of 19 amino acids. V was trimmed by 0 bases and J by 0 bases, leaving 15 bases between them. The CDR3 DNA reads TGTGCCAGCAGTGAATATGTCGACGGTCCCAGCTCCTATAATTCACCCCTCCACTTT. It specifies CASSEYVDGPSSYNSPLHF. Variable domain in full (rest from reference TRBV25-1 and TRBJ1-6): EADIYQTPRYLVIGTGKKITLECSQTMGHDKMYWYQQDPGMELHLIHYSYGVNSTEKGDLSSESTVSRIRTEHFPLTLESARPSHTSQYLCASSEYVDGPSSYNSPLHFGNGTRLTVT.

This clonotype was observed at least ten times. The V call is TRBV5-5, the J call TRBJ1-5; TRBD1 might be the D (6 bases). Germline lookup yields CDR1 SGHKS and CDR2 YYEKEE (reference sequence). The CDR3 consists of 14 residues. The V gene lost 3 bases and the J gene lost 5 bases, with 12 bases spanning the gap. The CDR3 protein is CASSYTGWDQPQHF. For the CDR3, the DNA is TGTGCCAGCAGCTACACAGGGTGGGATCAGCCCCAGCATTTT.

This clonotype is judged medium-sized. The chain recombines TRBV7-2 with TRBJ2-2; TRBD2 matches 7 bases. The CDR3 has 18 residues. CDR1 is SGHTA, CDR2 FQGNSA, per germline. Trimming removed 0 bases from V and 1 base from J; junction bases left unmatched: 8. CDR3 nucleotides: TGTGCCAGCAGCTTAGCTTATCGTGCGGGGGTGAACACCGGGGAGCTGTTTTTT. Residues: CASSLAYRAGVNTGELFF.

This clonotype has at least ten counts. The rearrangement uses TRBV9 and TRBJ2-1; D possibly uses TRBD1 or TRBD2 (6 bases each). From germline, CDR1 is SGDLS and CDR2 YYNGEE. This CDR3 comprises 15 residues. Between the trimmed V and J ends, which lost 0 bases and 6 bases, there was a span of 13 bases. The DNA for the CDR3 is TGTGCCAGCAGCGTAGTGGGGGGCAGGGGCAATGAGCAGTTCTTC. This sequence encodes CASSVVGGRGNEQFF.

This clonotype was found many times. The V call is TRBV6-5, the J call TRBJ2-7, with 9 bases that match TRBD2. Germline CDR1 reads MNHEY; CDR2 reads SVGAGI. This CDR3 has 15 residues. Trimming removed 2 bases from V and 3 bases from J; junction bases left unmatched: 5. CDR3 region: CASSYDSSGGYEQYV. CDR3 DNA sequence: TGTGCCAGCAGTTACGATAGTAGCGGGGGCTACGAGCAGTACGTC.

Comment on this clonotype: This may be a read error: a much more frequent sequence differs by one nucleotide. The chain joins TRBV5-1 to TRBJ2-3; 9 nucleotides agree with TRBD1. The CDR3 contains 15 residues. With V trimmed by 2 bases and J by 5 bases, 6 bases remained unmatched. In germline, CDR1 is SGHRS, CDR2 YFSETQ. The CDR3 here is CASSFGTGFLDTQYF. CDR3 DNA: TGCGCCAGCAGCTTCGGGACAGGGTTTCTAGATACGCAGTATTTT.

This clonotype was detected ten times or more. The gene calls are TRBV20-1 and TRBJ2-1; no firm D call. Germline lookup yields CDR1 DFQATT and CDR2 SNEGSKA (reference sequence). The CDR3 has 14 amino acids. V dropped 1 base and J dropped 7 bases, with 14 bases sitting between them. The CDR3 loop is CSARVIWRMNEQFF. Written as DNA, the CDR3 is TGCAGTGCTAGAGTTATCTGGCGGATGAATGAGCAGTTCTTC.

Ten or more counts support this clonotype. This chain connects TRBV6-4 to TRBJ2-3, with unresolved D. The germline CDR1 and CDR2 sequences are MRHNA and SNTAGT. The CDR3 covers 15 residues. The V end was cut by 6 bases, the J end by 2 bases, with 15 bases between. The CDR3 nucleotides are TGTGCCAGCAGCCATAGAGCCGGTGCCACAGATACGCAGTATTTT. Translating gives CASSHRAGATDTQYF.

In this sample, this clonotype turned up many times. The V call is TRBV6-1, the J call TRBJ1-2; 7 bases are a match to TRBD1. The CDR3 extends over 13 amino acids. After removal of 4 bases from V and 8 bases from J, the junction contained 7 bases not matched to a gene. From germline, CDR1 is MNHNS and CDR2 SASEGT. The chain's CDR3 is CASSVGGGRGYTF. DNA for the CDR3: TGTGCCAGCAGTGTCGGAGGGGGCAGGGGCTACACCTTC.

Many counts were recorded for this clonotype. The V and J genes are TRBV5-6 and TRBJ2-3; 7 bases align to TRBD1. The CDR3 is 14 residues long. Germline V CDR1 and CDR2: SGHDT, YYEEEE. The V gene end was trimmed by 3 bases and the J gene end by 2 bases; junction bases not matched to a gene: 3. The CDR3 DNA follows: TGTGCCAGCAGCTACCAGGGGGACACAGATACGCAGTATTTT. Amino acid sequence: CASSYQGDTDTQYF. The complete variable domain, with remaining parts taken from reference TRBV5-6 and TRBJ2-3, reads DAGVTQSPTHLIKTRGQQVTLRCSPKSGHDTVSWYQQALGQGPQFIFQYYEEEERQRGNFPDRFSGHQFPNYSSELNVNALLLGDSALYLCASSYQGDTDTQYFGPGTRLTVL.

This clonotype was found many times. The rearrangement uses TRBV5-1 and TRBJ1-6, with a weak D call TRBD1 (6 bases). Germline CDR1 is SGHRS and CDR2 is YFSETQ. The V end lost 0 bases, the J end lost 10 bases, and 14 bases lay between the germline ends. CDR3 length: 15 residues. The CDR3 loop reads CASSLGGALGSPLHF. Written as DNA, the CDR3 is TGCGCCAGCAGCTTGGGGGGGGCGCTAGGATCACCCCTCCACTTT.

This clonotype has at least ten counts. The rearrangement links TRBV19 to TRBJ1-1; D remains ambiguous. Deletions cut 8 bases from V and 6 bases from J, with 10 bases between. Per germline, CDR1 LNHDA and CDR2 SQIVND (reference sequence). CDR3 size: 11 residues. The CDR3 is CASWFDAEAFF. The DNA of the CDR3 is TGTGCCAGTTGGTTCGACGCTGAAGCTTTCTTT.

In its sample, this clonotype was seen many times. The chain carries TRBV14 and TRBJ2-3; 13 bases align to TRBD2. Germline CDR1 is SGHDN and CDR2 is FVKESK. CDR3 length: 19 residues. V lost 1 base, J lost 7 bases, and 14 bases stayed unmatched. DNA of the CDR3: TGTGCCAGCAGCCAAGCCCCCCGGAGACTAGCGGGGGGCCGGAATACGCAGTATTTT. Translation: CASSQAPRRLAGGRNTQYF.

In this sample, this clonotype turned up many times. The chain carries TRBV30 and TRBJ2-1; the match to TRBD1 covers 8 bases. The CDR3 is 13 amino acids. Germline CDR1 reads GTSNPN; CDR2 reads SVGIG (reference sequence). Trimming at V came to 5 bases and at J to 7 bases, leaving 7 bases not matched to a gene. The CDR3 DNA is TGTGCCTGGGAGGGACAGGTTTTTAATGAGCAGTTCTTC. It specifies CAWEGQVFNEQFF.

This clonotype was observed once. The chain uses TRBV24-1 and TRBJ2-2; no reliable D call. Germline V gene data show CDR1 as KGHDR and CDR2 as SFDVKD. CDR3 length equals 12 residues. CDR3 coding DNA: TGTGGGACCTGTTATTCAGCCGGGGAGCTGTTTTTT. Amino acid sequence: CGTCYSAGELFF.

This clonotype is deemed large (0.1 to 1%). This rearrangement joins TRBV25-1 to TRBJ2-3; weak D call: TRBD1 (6 bases). The CDR3 is 14 residues long. Trimming removed 7 bases from V and 1 base from J, with 12 bases in between. Germline CDR1 and CDR2: MGHDK and SYGVNS. The CDR3 region is CASTSGAGTDTQYF. CDR3 coding DNA: TGTGCCAGCACATCAGGGGCTGGCACAGATACGCAGTATTTT.

There are many counts of this clonotype. The CDR3 DNA reads TGCAGCGTTACCGGGGAGGACAATCAGCCCCAGCATTTT. Translation: CSVTGEDNQPQHF. The chain recombines TRBV29-1 with TRBJ1-5, with D unclear. Germline V CDR1 and CDR2: SQVTM, ANQGSEA. V dropped 5 bases and J dropped 3 bases, with 11 bases sitting between them. The CDR3 spans 13 residues.

In its sample, this clonotype is medium-sized (0.01 to 0.1%). V usage is TRBV12-3 or TRBV12-4 and J usage is TRBJ2-3, with 8 bases lining up with TRBD2. The CDR3 extends over 14 amino acids. V shed 4 bases and J 5 bases; nucleotides not matched to a gene: 5. CDR3 protein: CASSYGGAGDTQYF. The CDR3 nucleotides read TGTGCCAGCAGTTACGGGGGGGCCGGAGATACGCAGTATTTT.

This clonotype was observed many times. The V gene is TRBV5-6, the J gene TRBJ2-3, with a weak D call TRBD1 (5 bases). V was clipped by 4 bases and J by 6 bases, with 12 bases between them. The CDR3 extends over 13 amino acids. In germline, CDR1 is SGHDT, CDR2 YYEEEE. The CDR3 DNA reads as TGTGCCAGCAGCCCGCAGGGTGGGGATACGCAGTATTTT. It yields the protein CASSPQGGDTQYF.

The J gene is TRBJ2-2, the V gene TRBV20-1; the D gene is possibly TRBD1 (5 bases). The CDR3 spans 15 residues. Deletions cut 7 bases from V and 3 bases from J, with 18 bases between. Germline V gene data show CDR1 as DFQATT and CDR2 as SNEGSKA (reference sequence). CDR3 nucleotide sequence: TGCAGTGTCTCGTCAAGGGGTTTAGACACCGGGGAGCTGTTTTTT. Protein: CSVSSRGLDTGELFF.

The table lists this clonotype with many counts. The chain has TRBV7-8 and TRBJ1-4; the match to TRBD1 covers 7 bases. This CDR3 has 15 residues. The ends lost 2 bases at V and 4 bases at J; junction bases unmatched: 4. Germline CDR1 is SGHVS and CDR2 is FQNEAQ. The CDR3 bases are TGTGCCAGCAGCTTAATGGGACAGTTTAATGAAAAACTGTTTTTT. Encoded protein: CASSLMGQFNEKLFF.

This clonotype was picked up many times. The rearrangement uses TRBV6-5 and TRBJ1-6, with D perhaps matching TRBD1 (5 bases). Germline CDR1 reads MNHEY; CDR2 reads SVGAGI. CDR3 length equals 14 residues. V lost 6 bases, J lost 7 bases, and 13 bases lay in between. Here the CDR3 DNA reads TGTGCCAGCAGAAAACGGGACCGGAATTCACCCCTCCACTTT. Translation: CASRKRDRNSPLHF.

In its sample, this clonotype was seen many times. V and J are TRBV7-8 and TRBJ2-2; TRBD2 matches 12 bases. This CDR3 is built from 16 residues. CDR1 is SGHVS, CDR2 FQNEAQ, per germline. V trimming: 4 bases; J trimming: 5 bases; junction bases outside the gene matches: 5. CDR3 coding DNA: TGTGCCAGCAGCTCCCGACTAGCGGGGGCGACCGGGGAGCTGTTTTTT. Residues: CASSSRLAGATGELFF.

The table lists this clonotype with many counts. The rearrangement links TRBV7-2 to TRBJ2-5, with D tentatively TRBD1 or TRBD2 (6 bases each). The germline V gene encodes CDR1 SGHTA and CDR2 FQGNSA. CDR3 size: 14 residues. The V end was cut by 5 bases, the J end by 5 bases, with 15 bases between. CDR3 sequence reads: CASSGGPTGETQYF. DNA for the CDR3: TGTGCCAGCAGCGGGGGGCCCACGGGGGAGACCCAGTACTTC. The variable domain in full, completed from reference TRBV7-2 and TRBJ2-5, reads GAGVSQSPSNKVTEKGKDVELRCDPISGHTALYWYRQSLGQGLEFLIYFQGNSAPDKSGLPSDRFSAERTGGSVSTLTIQRTQQEDSAVYLCASSGGPTGETQYFGPGTRLLVL.

There are many counts of this clonotype. This rearrangement joins TRBV7-2 to TRBJ2-5; tentatively, D is TRBD1 or TRBD2 (6 bases each). V was clipped by 2 bases and J by 4 bases, with 14 bases between them. This CDR3 comprises 15 residues. Germline V CDR1 and CDR2: SGHTA, FQGNSA. CDR3 amino acids: CASSLSQGRGETQYF. As DNA, the CDR3 is TGTGCCAGCAGCTTATCCCAGGGGCGGGGAGAGACCCAGTACTTC.

This clonotype was recorded many times. This rearrangement joins TRBV7-9 to TRBJ1-1; D is uncertain. With 4 bases removed from V and 1 base from J, the gap between germline ends came to 10 bases. CDR3 size: 14 residues. Germline V CDR1 and CDR2: SEHNR, FQNEAQ (reference sequence). Here the CDR3 reads CASSSRTGNTEAFF. CDR3 coding DNA: TGTGCCAGCAGCTCTAGGACGGGGAACACTGAAGCTTTCTTT.

CDR3: CASSRLGQLGLQETQYF. The CDR3, as DNA: TGTGCCAGCAGCCGCCTTGGGCAGTTGGGGTTACAAGAGACCCAGTACTTC. This rearrangement joins TRBV3-1 to TRBJ2-5; D unclear. This CDR3 has 17 residues. Germline V gene data show CDR1 as LGHDT and CDR2 as YNNKEL (reference sequence). V lost 4 bases and J lost 2, with 20 bases in between.